A selection of T cell receptor beta chains follows, all from one sample in a study of blood T cell repertoires in COVID-19. Some clones are missing from TCRdb's copy, which holds only in-frame ones; the method was immunoSEQ multiplex PCR. Here the sample spans under 200,000 clones, approximately 82% being singletons. The specimen sequenced was peripheral blood. All receptors derive from a man between 65 and 85 years old who had recovered from COVID-19. Each CDR3 is given with its conserved first and last residue. The order of the fields is clone size, V gene, J gene, D gene, CDR3 protein, CDR3 DNA. D genes are given only for firm matches. Clone size is given for some rows only: seen once, a few or many times, or a class if the clone is expanded.

abundance: NA; v_gene: TRBV5-4; j_gene: TRBJ2-3; d_gene: NA; CDR3aa: CASSLAVGSRTDTQYF; CDR3nt: TGTGCCAGCAGCTTGGCCGTCGGGAGTAGAACAGATACGCAGTATTTT
abundance: NA; v_gene: TRBV7-9; j_gene: TRBJ2-3; d_gene: TRBD2; CDR3aa: CASSFTSGATSTDTQYF; CDR3nt: TGTGCCAGCAGCTTCACTAGCGGGGCCACTAGCACAGATACGCAGTATTTT
abundance: NA; v_gene: TRBV7-2; j_gene: TRBJ1-6; d_gene: NA; CDR3aa: CASSLGPAGENSPLHF; CDR3nt: TGTGCCAGCAGCTTAGGGCCCGCAGGGGAAAATTCACCCCTCCACTTT
abundance: few; v_gene: TRBV10-2; j_gene: TRBJ2-7; d_gene: NA; CDR3aa: CASSLDRTVSYEQYF; CDR3nt: TGCGCCAGCTCTCTAGACAGGACGGTTTCCTACGAGCAGTACTTC
abundance: NA; v_gene: TRBV28; j_gene: TRBJ1-2; d_gene: TRBD1; CDR3aa: CASSLLSGQDGYTF; CDR3nt: TGTGCCAGCAGTCTCCTATCGGGACAGGATGGCTACACCTTC
abundance: few; v_gene: TRBV12-3/TRBV12-4; j_gene: TRBJ2-1; d_gene: TRBD1; CDR3aa: CASSTGDYNEQFF; CDR3nt: TGTGCCAGCAGTACAGGGGATTACAATGAGCAGTTCTTC
abundance: NA; v_gene: TRBV10-1; j_gene: TRBJ2-3; d_gene: TRBD2; CDR3aa: CASSESSGKGTDTQYF; CDR3nt: TGCGCCAGCAGTGAATCTAGCGGGAAGGGCACAGATACGCAGTATTTT
abundance: NA; v_gene: TRBV29-1; j_gene: TRBJ1-1; d_gene: NA; CDR3aa: CSVGGGNTEAFF; CDR3nt: TGCAGCGTTGGAGGGGGGAACACTGAAGCTTTCTTT
abundance: NA; v_gene: TRBV11-2; j_gene: TRBJ1-6; d_gene: NA; CDR3aa: CASSLVSGGNSPLHF; CDR3nt: TGTGCCAGCAGCTTAGTATCCGGGGGGAATTCACCCCTCCACTTT
abundance: NA; v_gene: TRBV7-2; j_gene: TRBJ1-1; d_gene: NA; CDR3aa: CASTPTAGAEAFF; CDR3nt: TGTGCCAGCACCCCGACGGCGGGGGCTGAAGCTTTCTTT
abundance: NA; v_gene: TRBV5-1; j_gene: TRBJ2-7; d_gene: TRBD1; CDR3aa: CASSPGQGSYEQYF; CDR3nt: TGCGCCAGCAGCCCTGGACAGGGGTCCTACGAGCAGTACTTC
abundance: NA; v_gene: TRBV7-9; j_gene: TRBJ2-1; d_gene: TRBD1; CDR3aa: CASSLAQGAYNEQFF; CDR3nt: TGTGCCAGCAGCTTAGCGCAGGGGGCCTACAATGAGCAGTTCTTC
abundance: NA; v_gene: TRBV5-1; j_gene: TRBJ2-3; d_gene: NA; CDR3aa: CASSLRLATDTQYF; CDR3nt: TGCGCCAGCAGCTTACGCCTAGCCACAGATACGCAGTATTTT
abundance: NA; v_gene: TRBV5-6; j_gene: TRBJ2-3; d_gene: NA; CDR3aa: CASNLIGVSTDTQYF; CDR3nt: TGTGCCAGCAATTTGATAGGGGTTTCCACAGATACGCAGTATTTT
abundance: NA; v_gene: TRBV10-3; j_gene: TRBJ1-6; d_gene: NA; CDR3aa: CATRGGEASPLHF; CDR3nt: TGTGCCACTCGAGGAGGGGAGGCTTCACCCCTCCACTTT
abundance: NA; v_gene: TRBV19; j_gene: TRBJ1-5; d_gene: NA; CDR3aa: CASRSGVSNQPQHF; CDR3nt: TGTGCCAGTAGATCCGGGGTTAGCAATCAGCCCCAGCATTTT
abundance: NA; v_gene: TRBV5-6; j_gene: TRBJ2-3; d_gene: NA; CDR3aa: CASSLDWSTDTQYF; CDR3nt: TGTGCCAGCAGCTTGGACTGGAGCACAGATACGCAGTATTTT
abundance: NA; v_gene: TRBV27; j_gene: TRBJ1-2; d_gene: TRBD1; CDR3aa: CASRPTGGGDGYTF; CDR3nt: TGTGCCAGCAGGCCGACAGGGGGAGGGGATGGCTACACCTTC
abundance: NA; v_gene: TRBV12-3/TRBV12-4; j_gene: TRBJ2-7; d_gene: NA; CDR3aa: CASSLTLSYEQYF; CDR3nt: TGTGCCAGCAGTTTGACACTCTCCTACGAGCAGTACTTC
abundance: NA; v_gene: TRBV9; j_gene: TRBJ2-1; d_gene: NA; CDR3aa: CASSDPPWGPYNEQFF; CDR3nt: TGTGCCAGCAGCGACCCCCCTTGGGGCCCCTACAATGAGCAGTTCTTC
abundance: NA; v_gene: TRBV25-1; j_gene: TRBJ2-7; d_gene: TRBD2; CDR3aa: CASSGGLAGGPPYEQYF; CDR3nt: TGTGCCAGCAGTGGGGGACTAGCGGGAGGGCCTCCCTACGAGCAGTACTTC
abundance: NA; v_gene: TRBV10-2; j_gene: TRBJ2-1; d_gene: NA; CDR3aa: CASSDEAPSSYNEQFF; CDR3nt: TGCGCCAGCAGTGACGAGGCGCCGAGCTCCTACAATGAGCAGTTCTTC
abundance: NA; v_gene: TRBV4-3; j_gene: TRBJ2-7; d_gene: NA; CDR3aa: CASSQLRDSSYEQYF; CDR3nt: TGCGCCAGCAGCCAACTACGGGACTCCTCCTACGAGCAGTACTTC
abundance: NA; v_gene: TRBV3-1/TRBV3-2; j_gene: TRBJ2-4; d_gene: NA; CDR3aa: CASSQGSLGGNIQYF; CDR3nt: TGTGCCAGCAGCCAAGGATCCCTGGGGGGAAACATTCAGTACTTC
abundance: NA; v_gene: TRBV20-1; j_gene: TRBJ1-6; d_gene: TRBD1; CDR3aa: CSASPGTGNSPLHF; CDR3nt: TGCAGTGCTAGTCCCGGGACAGGGAATTCACCCCTCCACTTT
abundance: NA; v_gene: TRBV5-1; j_gene: TRBJ1-2; d_gene: NA; CDR3aa: CASSRGSAGDGYTF; CDR3nt: TGCGCCAGCAGCCGAGGTTCGGCCGGGGATGGCTACACCTTC
abundance: NA; v_gene: TRBV11-3; j_gene: TRBJ2-3; d_gene: NA; CDR3aa: CASSFSRGADTQYF; CDR3nt: TGTGCCAGCAGCTTCTCGCGGGGAGCAGATACGCAGTATTTT